The TCR beta chain under discussion was sequenced for a study of cytomegalovirus exposure and HLA in healthy donors. On the study more broadly: The 110 or so validation repertoires used the same platform as the roughly 670 first-cohort repertoires, a later analysis reported. General study results and limits: Under in vitro conditions, three CMV-associated chains were confirmed as specific for CMV antigens. Altogether, about 160 TCR beta chains were recorded as cytomegalovirus-associated. The classifier, whose performance was assessed in both the original and validation cohorts, reportedly diagnosed cytomegalovirus status with high specificity and sensitivity.

The V gene's germline CDR1 is SGHNT and CDR2 YYREEE (reference sequence). V was pared by 3 bases and J by 6 bases, with 7 bases between. The CDR3 extends over 11 amino acids. Measured with immunoSEQ multiplex PCR; TCRdb has only the in-frame clones, and not every one. The data show about 74,000 clones, about 94% seen once. Remarks on this clone: The antigen remains unidentified.

Sequences were obtained from PBMCs. This rearrangement joins TRBV5-4 to TRBJ2-7; D gene uncertain. The TCR sequence derives from a man aged 18-30 years in good health and CMV-seropositive. CDR3 in amino acids: CASSSGPEQYF. In nucleotides, the CDR3 is TGTGCCAGCAGCTCAGGCCCCGAGCAGTACTTC. Based on the CDR3 plus reference TRBV5-4 and TRBJ2-7, the full variable domain is ETGVTQSPTHLIKTRGQQVTLRCSSQSGHNTVSWYQQALGQGPQFIFQYYREEENGRGNFPPRFSGLQFPNYSSELNVNALELDDSALYLCASSSGPEQYFGPGTRLTVT.